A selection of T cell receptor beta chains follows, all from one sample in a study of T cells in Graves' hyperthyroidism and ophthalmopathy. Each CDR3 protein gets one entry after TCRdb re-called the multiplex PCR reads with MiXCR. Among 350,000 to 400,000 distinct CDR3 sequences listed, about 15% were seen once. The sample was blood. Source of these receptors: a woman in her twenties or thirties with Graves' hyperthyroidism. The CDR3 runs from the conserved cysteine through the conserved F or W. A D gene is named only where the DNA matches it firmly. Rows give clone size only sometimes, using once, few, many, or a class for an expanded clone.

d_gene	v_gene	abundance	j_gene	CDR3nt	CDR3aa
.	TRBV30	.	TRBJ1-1	TGTGCCTGGAGTGTCCTTCGGGGGCTGAACACTGAAGCTTTCTTT	CAWSVLRGLNTEAFF
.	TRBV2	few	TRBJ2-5	TGTGCCAGCAGTTGGACTGAAGAGACCCAGTACTTC	CASSWTEETQYF
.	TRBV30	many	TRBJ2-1	TGTGCCTGGAGTGTACGGGACGGGACCCCGATAATTTCCTACAATGAGCAGTTCTTC	CAWSVRDGTPIISYNEQFF
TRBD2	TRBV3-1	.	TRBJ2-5	TGTGCCAGCAGCCGCAGGACTAGCGGGAAAGAGACCCAGTACTTC	CASSRRTSGKETQYF
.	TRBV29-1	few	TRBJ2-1	TGCAGCGTTGATAGGCAGTACAATGAGCAGTTCTTC	CSVDRQYNEQFF
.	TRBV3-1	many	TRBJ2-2	TGTGCCAGCCCCCAGCCAAATACCGGGGAGCTGTTTTTT	CASPQPNTGELFF
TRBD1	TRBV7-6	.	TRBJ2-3	TGTGCCAGCAGCTTAGAATTGGGGACAGGGGCCGATACGCAGTATTTT	CASSLELGTGADTQYF
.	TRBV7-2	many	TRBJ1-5	TGTGCCAGCAGCTTAACCCAGGGTTATTGGAGCAATCAGCCCCAGCATTTT	CASSLTQGYWSNQPQHF
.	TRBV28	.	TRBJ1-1	TGTGCCAGCAGTCAATTCGGACAGAAAGAAGAAGCTTTCTTT	CASSQFGQKEEAFF
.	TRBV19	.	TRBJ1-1	TGTGCCAGTAGTATGGCAGGGCGAGGGAACACTGAAGCTTTCTTT	CASSMAGRGNTEAFF
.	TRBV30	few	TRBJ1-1	TGTGCCTGGAGTGTAGGGAGCGGGGGGGCGAACACTGAAGCTTTCTTT	CAWSVGSGGANTEAFF
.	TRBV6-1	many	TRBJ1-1	TGTGCCAGCAGTGAAGCGGCCAGCTGGGACACTGAAGCTTTCTTT	CASSEAASWDTEAFF
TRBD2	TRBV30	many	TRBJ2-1	TGTGCCTGGAGCGTTTCTCCTAGCGGGTGGAAGTTCTTC	CAWSVSPSGWKFF
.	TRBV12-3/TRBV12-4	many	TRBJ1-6	TGTGCCAGCAGTTCGTCCATGAGCTCCTATAATTCACCCCTCCACTTT	CASSSSMSSYNSPLHF
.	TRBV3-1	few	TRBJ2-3	TGTGCCAGCAGCATCGGGGTTCTCAGTACAGATACGCAGTATTTT	CASSIGVLSTDTQYF
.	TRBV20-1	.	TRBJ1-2	TGCAGTGCTAGAGAACAGGAGAATGGCTACACCTTC	CSAREQENGYTF
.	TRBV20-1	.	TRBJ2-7	TGCAGTGCTAGGGTCGACTCAGGCCTCTACGAGCAGTACTTC	CSARVDSGLYEQYF
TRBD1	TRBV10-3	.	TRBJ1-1	TGTGCCACCACAGGACAGGGGGACACTGAAGCTTTCTTT	CATTGQGDTEAFF
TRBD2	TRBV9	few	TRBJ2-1	TGTGCCAGCAGCGTACAGGGACTAGCGGGAAACAATGAGCAGTTCTTC	CASSVQGLAGNNEQFF
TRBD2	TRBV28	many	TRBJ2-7	TGTGCCAGCAGTTTTGGGGGTGGGGCGGGGGGTAAGTACGAGCAGTACTTC	CASSFGGGAGGKYEQYF
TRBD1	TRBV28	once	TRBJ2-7	TGTGCCAGCCCCTCCGGGACAGGGGGCGAAGAGCAGTACTTC	CASPSGTGGEEQYF
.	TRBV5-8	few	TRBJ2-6	TGTGCCAGCAGCCGGGACATCTCTGGGGCCAACGTCCTGACTTTC	CASSRDISGANVLTF
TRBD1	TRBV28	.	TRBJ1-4	TGTGCCAGCAGCCTAGGGGGCCGAGCAAGTTCGGATGAAAAACTGTTTTTT	CASSLGGRASSDEKLFF
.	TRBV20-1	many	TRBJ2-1	TGCAGTGCTAGCGGGAGTGGCCCCTACAATGAGCAGTTCTTC	CSASGSGPYNEQFF
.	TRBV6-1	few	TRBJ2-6	TGTGCCAGCCACTGGGAGGTGGCTGGGGCCAACGTCCTGACTTTC	CASHWEVAGANVLTF